This entry lists 21 T cell receptor beta chains sequenced from one sample in a study of T cell changes during pregnancy in multiple sclerosis. Only in-frame clones appear in the TCRdb table, and some are missing; sequencing was by immunoSEQ multiplex PCR. Here the sample spans roughly 42,000 clones, approximately 94% being singletons. The sample was CD4+ T cells from peripheral blood mononuclear cells, taken after pregnancy. The source is a female donor with multiple sclerosis, enrolled in a pregnancy study.

The chain carries TRBV7-9 and TRBJ1-2, with D hard to call. The CDR3 sequence is 11 residues long. The V end was cut by 1 base, the J end by 10 bases, with 7 bases between. CDR1 is SEHNR, CDR2 FQNEAQ, per germline (reference sequence). The CDR3 DNA follows: TGTGCCAGCAGCTTAGTCAGTGACTACACCTTC. Translating gives CASSLVSDYTF.

The chain carries TRBV6-1 and TRBJ1-2, with unresolved D. Germline CDR1 and CDR2: MNHNS and SASEGT. V lost 0 bases to trimming and J lost 13 bases, with 18 bases between them. CDR3 length: 14 residues. The CDR3 region has the DNA TGTGCCAGCAGTGAAGCAGGACTGAAGAAGGGCGGCACCTTC. This codes for CASSEAGLKKGGTF.

The chain combines TRBV5-1 with TRBJ2-7, with 12 bases lining up with TRBD1. Germline V CDR1 and CDR2: SGHRS, YFSETQ. The CDR3 is 15 residues long. V was clipped by 4 bases and J by 5 bases; unmatched bases: 7. This CDR3 is CASSRGTGGVNEQYF. Written as DNA, the CDR3 is TGCGCCAGCAGCAGGGGGACAGGGGGCGTTAACGAGCAGTACTTC.

The chain combines TRBV19 with TRBJ2-5; TRBD2 agrees at 7 bases. The germline gives CDR1 LNHDA, CDR2 SQIVND (reference sequence). This CDR3 contains 16 residues. Trimming cost V 0 bases and J 5 bases; bases outside gene matches: 9. DNA of the CDR3: TGTGCCAGTAGTATAGATCCGGCGGGGGTTCGGGAGACCCAGTACTTC. This encodes CASSIDPAGVRETQYF.

This rearrangement joins TRBV6-5 to TRBJ2-1, with TRBD2 matching 8 bases. The germline V gene has CDR1 MNHEY and CDR2 SVGAGI. V was pared by 7 bases and J by 0 bases, with 2 bases of the junction left unmatched. This CDR3 comprises 14 residues. The CDR3 bases are TGTGCCAGCACCCGGGGGGGCTCCTACAATGAGCAGTTCTTC. Translating gives CASTRGGSYNEQFF.

The table lists this clone with a count of one. The chain employs TRBV6-5 and TRBJ2-1; 10 nucleotides agree with TRBD2. This CDR3 has 15 residues. J lost 3 bases, V lost 6 bases, and 5 bases had no gene match. Germline V CDR1 and CDR2: MNHEY, SVGAGI. In nucleotides, the CDR3 is TGTGCCAGCAGGCTTCGACTAGCGGGCTACAATGAGCAGTTCTTC. Its translation: CASRLRLAGYNEQFF.

The chain uses TRBV5-1 and TRBJ1-5; TRBD1 agrees at 9 bases. The V gene end was trimmed by 4 bases and the J gene end by 9 bases; junction bases not matched to a gene: 17. This CDR3 has 17 residues. Looked up from germline, CDR1 is SGHRS and CDR2 is YFSETQ. CDR3 amino acids: CASSLRPGQGTGGPQHF. The CDR3 nucleotides read TGCGCCAGCAGCCTCCGCCCGGGACAGGGAACCGGGGGGCCCCAGCATTTT.

The chain combines TRBV19 with TRBJ1-1; weak D call: TRBD1 (5 bases). Germline CDR1 LNHDA, CDR2 SQIVND (reference sequence). This CDR3 comprises 14 residues. Trimming cost V 3 bases and J 4 bases, with 12 bases left between them. CDR3 in amino acids: CASSILQGGTEAFF. The CDR3 DNA sequence: TGTGCCAGTAGTATTCTGCAGGGTGGCACTGAAGCTTTCTTT.

The V and J genes are TRBV6-1 and TRBJ2-1, with TRBD2 matching over 10 bases. The CDR3 consists of 14 residues. Germline loops: CDR1 MNHNS, CDR2 SASEGT. Germline trimming cut 5 bases from V and 8 bases from J; bases unmatched to any gene: 6. CDR3 bases: TGTGCCAGCAGTCAGACCGGGACTAGCGATGAGCAGTTCTTC. It is translated as CASSQTGTSDEQFF.

This clone is a singleton in its sample. The rearrangement links TRBV19 to TRBJ2-3; TRBD2 matches 7 bases. V lost 4 bases, J lost 2 bases, and 3 bases stayed unmatched. CDR3 length: 14 amino acids. The germline V gene has CDR1 LNHDA and CDR2 SQIVND (reference sequence). This CDR3 is CASSSGGNTDTQYF. In DNA, the CDR3 is TGTGCCAGTAGTAGCGGGGGAAACACAGATACGCAGTATTTT.

V is TRBV4-1 and J is TRBJ2-2, with 16 bases lining up with TRBD2. V shed 2 bases and J 6 bases; nucleotides not matched to a gene: 6. The germline gives CDR1 MGHRA, CDR2 YSYEKL. This CDR3 comprises 18 residues. The chain's CDR3 is CASSQRLGLAGGAGELFF. The CDR3 nucleotides read TGCGCCAGCAGCCAACGACTGGGACTAGCGGGGGGGGCCGGGGAGCTGTTTTTT.

The chain uses TRBV6-1 and TRBJ1-5; no clear D. Trimming took 4 bases from V and 2 from J, leaving 9 bases between them. Germline V gene sequence: CDR1 MNHNS, CDR2 SASEGT. This CDR3 spans 14 amino acids. The CDR3 sequence: CASSGEGGNQPQHF. In DNA, the CDR3 is TGTGCCAGCAGTGGGGAGGGCGGCAATCAGCCCCAGCATTTT.

As DNA, the CDR3 is TGCGCCAGCCGACTAGCGGGGAACAATGAGCAGTTCTTC. Its translation is CASRLAGNNEQFF. The chain employs TRBV10-2 and TRBJ2-1, with TRBD2 identical over 11 bases. CDR1 and CDR2 (germline): WSHSY, SAAADI. This CDR3 contains 13 residues. V lost 8 bases and J lost 5; bases outside the gene matches: 2.

This chain uses TRBV6-6 with TRBJ1-5; no definite D call. This CDR3 comprises 13 residues. Germline CDR1 is MNHNY and CDR2 is SVGAGI (reference sequence). V lost 0 bases and J lost 9, with 9 bases in between. CDR3 coding DNA: TGTGCCAGCAGTTACTCCACCGGCGGGCCCCAGCATTTT. Amino acid sequence: CASSYSTGGPQHF.

This chain joins TRBV27 and TRBJ1-2, with D maybe TRBD1 (6 bases). Trimming shortened V by 1 base and J by 2 bases, and 11 bases separated the two germline ends. Germline V gene lookup returns CDR1 MNHEY and CDR2 SMNVEV (reference sequence). The CDR3 totals 15 residues. The CDR3 loop is CASSLFPDSNYGYTF. CDR3 nucleotides: TGTGCCAGCAGTTTATTTCCGGACAGCAACTATGGCTACACCTTC.

The chain is built from TRBV10-3 and TRBJ1-4; D may be TRBD1 (5 bases). Germline V gene lookup returns CDR1 ENHRY and CDR2 SYGVKD. This CDR3 is built from 15 residues. V lost 0 bases and J lost 0, with 5 bases in between. This CDR3 is CAISESTATNEKLFF. CDR3 nucleotides: TGTGCCATCAGTGAGTCGACAGCAACTAATGAAAAACTGTTTTTT.

The rearrangement uses TRBV7-8 and TRBJ2-3; 10 nucleotides match TRBD2. CDR3 size: 17 residues. Germline CDR1 and CDR2: SGHVS and FQNEAQ. Trimming cost V 1 base and J 2 bases; bases outside gene matches: 6. In nucleotides, the CDR3 is TGTGCCAGCAGCTTAGGCGGACTAGCGGTAATCACAGATACGCAGTATTTT. Translated, it gives CASSLGGLAVITDTQYF.

The gene calls are TRBV6-1 and TRBJ1-2; 8 positions match TRBD1. This CDR3 contains 13 residues. CDR1 is MNHNS and CDR2 is SASEGT in the germline V gene. Germline trimming cut 8 bases from V and 7 bases from J; bases unmatched to any gene: 9. The DNA for the CDR3 is TGTGCCAGCGTCGAGGGGCAGGGGGCTGGCTACACCTTC. Encoded protein: CASVEGQGAGYTF.

V and J are TRBV27 and TRBJ2-4; 8 bases agree with TRBD1. The CDR3 has 19 amino acids. Trimming removed 5 bases from V and 4 bases from J; junction bases left unmatched: 19. Germline CDR1 MNHEY, CDR2 SMNVEV (reference sequence). The CDR3 nucleotides are TGTGCCAGCAGTCATATCGCCCCGAGGCAGGGGGCCGAAAAAAACATTCAGTACTTC. The encoded protein is CASSHIAPRQGAEKNIQYF.

V and J are TRBV11-3 and TRBJ2-3; a possible D gene is TRBD1 (6 bases). The length of the CDR3 is 16 residues. CDR1 and CDR2 (germline): SGHNT, YENEEA. V was pared by 5 bases and J by 10 bases, with 25 bases between. DNA for the CDR3: TGTGCCAGCAGCGCCCGCGGTGTACAGCCTCAGGGGCCGCAGTATTTT. Its translation: CASSARGVQPQGPQYF. Complete variable domain (other parts from reference TRBV11-3 and TRBJ2-3): EAGVVQSPRYKIIEKKQPVAFWCNPISGHNTLYWYLQNLGQGPELLIRYENEEAVDDSQLPKDRFSAERLKGVDSTLKIQPAELGDSAVYLCASSARGVQPQGPQYFGPGTRLTVL.

The chain uses TRBV30 and TRBJ2-3; TRBD2 matches at 13 bases. Germline CDR1 GTSNPN, CDR2 SVGIG (reference sequence). The length of the CDR3 is 17 residues. Germline trimming cut 0 bases from V and 2 bases from J; bases unmatched to any gene: 5. CDR3 in amino acids: CAWSVPGLAGATDTQYF. The CDR3 DNA is TGTGCCTGGAGTGTACCCGGACTAGCGGGGGCCACAGATACGCAGTATTTT.